This note documents a single TCR beta chain sequence. Per the original methods: Amplification with reference gene primers provided the estimates of nucleated cell counts. Method: immunoSEQ multiplex PCR; TCRdb's copy keeps in-frame clones and lacks some. D and trimming were read from the DNA, whereas the V and J calls and clone size are those reported in that table. The top ten hold around 2% of the sample, which has about 240,000 clones, under 85% seen once. This record comes from a study of blood T cell repertoires in COVID-19. Overall study context: COVID-19 samples from acute and convalescent phases originated in the United States, Italy and Spain. From T cells, B-cell-depleted T cells, or PBMCs came the material, which was cDNA or gDNA.

The V gene's germline CDR1 is MRHNA and CDR2 SNTAGT. The CDR3 loop spans 15 amino acids. V lost 5 bases and J lost 2; bases outside the gene matches: 3. Sequencing was done on a sample of peripheral blood. The origin of this receptor is a man aged 30 to 39 who had recovered from COVID-19. V usage is TRBV6-4 and J usage is TRBJ2-3; TRBD2 matches 11 bases. The CDR3 coding sequence is TGTGCCAGCAGTTCACTAGCGGGGGACACAGATACGCAGTATTTT. Residues: CASSSLAGDTDTQYF.